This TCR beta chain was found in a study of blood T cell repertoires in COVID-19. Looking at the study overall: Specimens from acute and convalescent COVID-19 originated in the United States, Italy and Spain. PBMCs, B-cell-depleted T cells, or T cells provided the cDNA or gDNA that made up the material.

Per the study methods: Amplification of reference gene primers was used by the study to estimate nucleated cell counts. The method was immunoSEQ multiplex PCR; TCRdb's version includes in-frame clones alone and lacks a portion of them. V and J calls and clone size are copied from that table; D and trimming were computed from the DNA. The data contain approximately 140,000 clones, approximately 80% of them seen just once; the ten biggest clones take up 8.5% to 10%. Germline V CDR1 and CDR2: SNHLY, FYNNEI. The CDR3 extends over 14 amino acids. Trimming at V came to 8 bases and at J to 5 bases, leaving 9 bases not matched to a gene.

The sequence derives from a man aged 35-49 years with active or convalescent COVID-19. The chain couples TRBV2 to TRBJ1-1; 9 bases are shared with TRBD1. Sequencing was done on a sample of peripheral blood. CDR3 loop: CASRPDRGKTEAFF. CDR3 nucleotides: TGTGCCAGCCGCCCGGACAGGGGAAAGACTGAAGCTTTCTTT.